This entry describes one T cell receptor beta chain. Its specificity is not known. The germline gene is not matched at one end of the junction; a read error may be the cause. Germline V gene lookup returns CDR1 MNHNS and CDR2 SASEGT. The CDR3 spans 17 residues. This record belongs to a study of blood T cells in healthy people across ages. General study results and limits: Not knowing donor CMV status may have confounded expanded clonotype changes. Unsorted PBMC material precluded a definitive naive versus antigen-experienced comparison. Long-lived donors had more naive CD4+ cells and higher diversity than aged donors. Getting older went along with TCR beta diversity per million T cells dropping roughly linearly.

The authors ran a second PCR of roughly 6 to 12 cycles using a sample-barcoded 5' primer and a J-beta primer mix. MiXCR was run by TCRdb on the 5' RACE reads, yielding one entry per CDR3 protein. This sample has hundreds of thousands of distinct CDR3 sequences, with 29% found just once. Sequenced: blood. J is TRBJ2-5 and V is TRBV6-1; the match to TRBD1 covers 8 bases. The clonotype was recovered from a woman older than 75 in good health. The CDR3 DNA reads as TGTGCCAGCAGTGCCGGAGACAGGGGATTAATGACAGAGATCCAGTACTTC. Encoded protein: CASSAGDRGLMTEIQYF.